These 26 T cell receptor beta chains were all obtained from the same sample, sequenced in a study of blood T cells in healthy people across ages. Primers used in a second PCR of roughly 7 to 11 cycles were a sample-barcoded 5' primer and a J-beta primer mix. TCRdb called the 5' RACE reads again in MiXCR, with one record for every CDR3 protein. The data hold 600,000 to 1,000,000 distinct CDR3 sequences, with just under 25% observed a single time. Another study also made use of these data, one on T cells of mothers and their children.

Material: blood. All receptors derive from a boy between 10 and 17 years old in good health.

This clonotype was detected only a few times. The genes are TRBV29-1 and TRBJ1-1, with D perhaps TRBD1 (5 bases). With 2 bases removed from V and 4 bases from J, the gap between germline ends came to 14 bases. Germline V gives CDR1 SQVTM, CDR2 ANQGSEA. The CDR3 extends over 14 amino acids. CDR3 in DNA: TGCAGCGTTGAATGGGGTGGGGCGCCCACTGAAGCTTTCTTT. The encoded protein is CSVEWGGAPTEAFF.

This rearrangement joins TRBV18 to TRBJ1-6; TRBD1 might be the D (6 bases). CDR1 KGHSH and CDR2 LQKENI come from the germline V gene. This CDR3 comprises 20 residues. V was trimmed by 3 bases and J by 0 bases, leaving 21 bases between them. The CDR3 loop reads CASSPTGQTEGSSYNSPLHF. CDR3 bases: TGTGCCAGCTCACCGACCGGACAGACTGAGGGAAGCTCCTATAATTCACCCCTCCACTTT.

A few counts support this clonotype. V gene TRBV6-2 or TRBV6-3 combines with J gene TRBJ2-1, with 10 bases that match TRBD2. This CDR3 contains 16 residues. CDR1 MNHEY and CDR2 SVGEGT come from the germline V gene. The trim removed 0 bases at V and 8 bases at J, leaving 7 bases unmatched. The CDR3 spells CASSYSIAGGRDEQFF. The CDR3 DNA reads TGTGCCAGCAGTTACTCGATAGCGGGGGGCAGGGATGAGCAGTTCTTC.

The sample holds a few counts of this clonotype. The chain couples TRBV28 to TRBJ2-7, with 8 bases aligning to TRBD1. Unmatched junction bases numbered 12, after V lost 4 bases and J lost 1 base. The CDR3 loop spans 17 amino acids. The V gene's germline CDR1 is MDHEN and CDR2 SYDVKM. The CDR3 here is CASSSPPGTGGSYEQYF. DNA of the CDR3: TGTGCCAGCAGTTCACCCCCAGGGACAGGTGGGTCCTACGAGCAGTACTTC.

Remarks on this clonotype: At one of its ends the junction is not consistent with the germline gene, which may arise from a read error. The V gene is TRBV5-5, the J gene TRBJ2-5; 10 positions agree with TRBD2. The CDR3 loop spans 14 amino acids. Germline V gives CDR1 SGHKS, CDR2 YYEKEE (reference sequence). DNA for the CDR3: TGTGCCAGCAGGCTTATTCAGTCTAGCGGGGGAGAGTTCTTC. Translating gives CASRLIQSSGGEFF.

The sample holds a few counts of this clonotype. This chain connects TRBV11-1 to TRBJ2-3; D is possibly TRBD2 (6 bases). The germline V and J ends were trimmed by 5 bases and 9 bases, with 15 bases remaining between them. Germline V gene sequence: CDR1 SGHAT, CDR2 FQDESV (reference sequence). The CDR3 is made up of 13 amino acids. This chain's CDR3 is CASSARGTYTQYF. The CDR3 DNA reads as TGTGCCAGCAGCGCCCGAGGGACTTACACGCAGTATTTT. Together with reference TRBV11-1 and TRBJ2-3, the CDR3 gives the full variable domain: EAEVAQSPRYKITEKSQAVAFWCDPISGHATLYWYRQILGQGPELLVQFQDESVVDDSQLPKDRFSAERLKGVDSTLKIQPAELGDSAMYLCASSARGTYTQYFGPGTRLTVL.

This clonotype has only a few counts. This chain connects TRBV29-1 to TRBJ2-2; TRBD1 is a possible D gene (5 bases). The CDR3 is 14 residues long. CDR1 and CDR2 from the germline V gene are SQVTM and ANQGSEA. V dropped 8 bases and J dropped 0 bases, with 13 bases sitting between them. The CDR3 DNA sequence: TGCAGCTGTAGGACACACGCGAACACCGGGGAGCTGTTTTTT. Protein: CSCRTHANTGELFF.

The chain recombines TRBV13 with TRBJ2-4; 8 bases match TRBD2. Germline CDR1 PRHDT, CDR2 FYEKMQ (reference sequence). V shed 5 bases and J 6 bases; nucleotides not matched to a gene: 12. This CDR3 spans 16 amino acids. The CDR3 protein is CASSHYGREEGNIQYF. The CDR3 bases are TGTGCCAGCAGCCATTACGGGAGGGAGGAAGGAAACATTCAGTACTTC.

This clonotype was detected ten times or more. This rearrangement joins TRBV9 to TRBJ2-5; 8 bases fit TRBD2. With the DNA end fitting TRBJ2-7 better, the J assignment may be wrong. This CDR3 is 14 amino acids long. CDR1 and CDR2 (germline): SGDLS, YYNGEE. CDR3 sequence reads: CASSDRAGVDEQYF. The CDR3 DNA sequence: TGTGCCAGCAGCGACCGAGCGGGGGTCGACGAGCAGTACTTC.

The chain carries TRBV12-3 or TRBV12-4 and TRBJ2-2, with TRBD2 identical over 12 bases. This CDR3 is built from 15 residues. V dropped 5 bases and J dropped 8; count of bases not matched to a gene: 6. In nucleotides, the CDR3 is TGTGCCAGCAGTACGACTAGCGGGAGTAGGGGGGAGCTGTTTTTT. It is translated as CASSTTSGSRGELFF.

Notes on this clonotype: This likely comes from a read error, as the CDR3 has no conserved phenylalanine or tryptophan at its end. This rearrangement joins TRBV11-2 to TRBJ2-1; D gene uncertain. This CDR3 region has 16 residues. Germline lookup yields CDR1 SGHAT and CDR2 FQNNGV. V was trimmed by 0 bases and J by 8 bases, leaving 17 bases between them. In DNA form, the CDR3 reads TGTGCCAGCAGCTTAGAAGGCAAGAAAAACGGTGATGAGCAGTTCTCC. This translates into CASSLEGKKNGDEQFS.

This chain connects TRBV28 to TRBJ2-2, with 7 positions matching TRBD2. The V segment lost 8 bases and the J segment 2 bases; nucleotides outside the gene matches: 8. From germline, CDR1 is MDHEN and CDR2 SYDVKM. CDR3 length: 15 residues. Here the CDR3 DNA reads TGTGCCAGCGGGCTAGGGACTAAAAACACCGGGGAGCTGTTTTTT. It yields the protein CASGLGTKNTGELFF.

This clonotype was recorded a few times. The gene calls are TRBV30 and TRBJ2-7; D might be TRBD2 (6 bases). The CDR3 consists of 12 residues. The ends were cut back, 4 bases at V and 3 bases at J, with 10 bases in the middle. From germline, CDR1 is GTSNPN and CDR2 SVGIG (reference sequence). CDR3 sequence reads: CAWMGGGYEQYF. In DNA form, the CDR3 reads TGTGCCTGGATGGGAGGCGGCTACGAGCAGTACTTC.

This clonotype was recorded a few times. The chain joins TRBV4-1 to TRBJ2-6; 7 bases map to TRBD1. The CDR3 has 18 residues. CDR1 is MGHRA, CDR2 YSYEKL, per germline. V trimming: 2 bases; J trimming: 2 bases; junction bases outside the gene matches: 9. CDR3 coding DNA: TGCGCCAGCAGCCAAAGACAGGGTAAGATCCCTGGGGCCAACGTCCTGACTTTC. Its protein is CASSQRQGKIPGANVLTF.

The table lists this clonotype with many counts. The V call is TRBV9, the J call TRBJ2-1, with D maybe TRBD2 (5 bases). CDR1 and CDR2 from the germline V gene are SGDLS and YYNGEE. CDR3 size: 14 residues. Trimming took off 4 bases at V and 6 bases at J, with 14 bases between the two ends. In DNA form, the CDR3 reads TGTGCCAGCAGCCCCGGAGGAGGTTCCAATGAGCAGTTCTTC. Translating it yields CASSPGGGSNEQFF.

About this clonotype itself: Compared with germline, one end of the junction differs, possibly owing to a read error. V and J are TRBV29-1 and TRBJ2-2; D remains ambiguous. CDR1 SQVTM and CDR2 ANQGSEA come from the germline V gene. This CDR3 comprises 11 residues. In DNA form, the CDR3 reads TGCAGCGCTGAATTACCCGGGGAGCTGTTTTTT. Translation: CSAELPGELFF.

A single count supports this clonotype. The J gene is TRBJ2-3, the V gene TRBV20-1, with TRBD2 as a possible D gene (7 bases). CDR3 size: 19 residues. Germline assignment: CDR1 DFQATT and CDR2 SNEGSKA (reference sequence). Trimming removed 1 base from V and 4 bases from J, with 27 bases in between. CDR3 region: CSARGNEYGGALRADTQYF. CDR3 DNA sequence: TGCAGTGCTAGAGGCAATGAATATGGGGGGGCTCTGAGGGCAGATACGCAGTATTTT.

The V gene is TRBV20-1, the J gene TRBJ2-1; 7 positions match TRBD1. Near its end, the DNA agrees better with TRBJ2-7, so the J call may be wrong. The CDR3 loop spans 13 amino acids. The germline gives CDR1 DFQATT, CDR2 SNEGSKA (reference sequence). In DNA, the CDR3 is TGCAGTGCCGTCGAGGGGGCAACCTACGAGCAGTACTTC. Translated: CSAVEGATYEQYF.

This clonotype was detected many times. The J gene is TRBJ2-5, the V gene TRBV4-3; D call uncertain. The V and J ends lost 0 bases and 5 bases respectively, with 10 bases between them. Germline CDR1 LGHNA, CDR2 YSLEER. The CDR3 spans 14 residues. The CDR3 nucleotides read TGCGCCAGCAGCCAAGATCGGCTTCAGGAGACCCAGTACTTC. Protein: CASSQDRLQETQYF.

This clonotype turned up a few times. The V call is TRBV6-2 or TRBV6-3, the J call TRBJ2-4, with a weak D call TRBD2 (5 bases). The V end was cut by 6 bases, the J end by 3 bases, with 9 bases between. The CDR3 has 13 residues. Per germline, CDR1 MNHEY and CDR2 SVGEGT. CDR3 amino acids: CASREAVKNIQYF. CDR3 DNA: TGTGCCAGCAGGGAAGCGGTCAAAAACATTCAGTACTTC.

Concerning this clonotype: The germline gene is not matched at one end of the junction; a read error may be the cause. V usage is TRBV6-2 or TRBV6-3 and J usage is TRBJ2-2, with D possibly being TRBD2 (6 bases). Per germline, CDR1 MNHEY and CDR2 SVGEGT. The length of the CDR3 is 12 residues. The CDR3 DNA follows: TGTGCCAGCAGTGTGGGGACCGGGGGGCTGTTTTTT. Protein product: CASSVGTGGLFF.

CDR3 sequence (DNA): TGTGCCAGCAGTTTGACCCATCAGCCCCAGCATTTT. Translated: CASSLTHQPQHF. The V gene is TRBV28, the J gene TRBJ1-5; the D is unclear. This CDR3 comprises 12 residues. Per germline, CDR1 MDHEN and CDR2 SYDVKM. Trimming pared 3 bases from V and 5 bases from J, leaving 5 bases between.

V gene TRBV19 combines with J gene TRBJ2-3; 7 positions agree with TRBD1. Trimming took 4 bases from V and 1 from J; bases not matched to a gene: 8. From germline, CDR1 is LNHDA and CDR2 SQIVND (reference sequence). The CDR3 is 16 amino acids. This chain's CDR3 is CASSTGVGTGTDTQYF. In DNA, the CDR3 is TGTGCCAGTAGTACCGGGGTGGGGACAGGCACAGATACGCAGTATTTT.

Only a few counts were recorded for this clonotype. J is TRBJ1-2 and V is TRBV7-9; 9 nucleotides match TRBD1. This CDR3 contains 15 residues. Germline V CDR1 and CDR2: SEHNR, FQNEAQ (reference sequence). Unmatched junction bases numbered 12, after V lost 5 bases and J lost 8 bases. CDR3 protein: CASSHGDRVSRGYTF. The CDR3 region has the DNA TGTGCCAGCAGCCACGGGGACAGGGTTTCTAGAGGCTACACCTTC. Variable domain in full (rest from reference TRBV7-9 and TRBJ1-2): DTGVSQNPRHKITKRGQNVTFRCDPISEHNRLYWYRQTLGQGPEFLTYFQNEAQLEKSRLLSDRFSAERPKGSFSTLEIQRTEQGDSAMYLCASSHGDRVSRGYTFGSGTRLTVV.

J is TRBJ2-1 and V is TRBV7-9; D not resolved. The CDR3 is 13 residues long. V was shortened by 4 bases and J by 7 bases, with 11 bases between the two germline ends. CDR1 SEHNR and CDR2 FQNEAQ come from the germline V gene (reference sequence). The CDR3 protein is CASSSMGGNEQFF. The CDR3 DNA sequence: TGTGCCAGCAGCTCCATGGGCGGAAATGAGCAGTTCTTC.

The chain couples TRBV28 to TRBJ2-6, with D possibly being TRBD1 or TRBD2 (5 bases each). V lost 5 bases to trimming and J lost 0 bases, with 20 bases between them. The length of the CDR3 is 19 residues. From germline, CDR1 is MDHEN and CDR2 SYDVKM. This CDR3 is CASSLPRGRALSGANVLTF. CDR3 bases: TGTGCCAGCAGTCTCCCCCGGGGACGGGCCCTCTCTGGGGCCAACGTCCTGACTTTC.